This TCR beta chain is drawn from a study of cytomegalovirus exposure and HLA in healthy donors. A multiplex PCR was run with 60 Vbeta primers and 13 Jbeta primers. Measured with immunoSEQ multiplex PCR; TCRdb has only the in-frame clones, and not every one. The ten most abundant clones cover 2% to 2.5% of a sample with some 47,000 clones. V lost 3 bases, J lost 3 bases, and 12 bases lay in between. Germline CDR1 SGHRS, CDR2 YFSETQ. This CDR3 region has 14 residues. The V gene is TRBV5-1, the J gene TRBJ1-2; a possible D gene is TRBD1 (5 bases). The clonotype was recovered from a woman in her forties in good health and CMV-seronegative. What was sequenced was PBMCs. The CDR3 sequence: CASSSETDYYGYTF. The CDR3 DNA sequence: TGCGCCAGCAGCTCCGAGACAGATTACTATGGCTACACCTTC.